A selection of T cell receptor beta chains follows, all from one sample in a study of T cell responses to AZD1222 COVID-19 vaccine. Method: immunoSEQ multiplex PCR; TCRdb's copy keeps in-frame clones and lacks some. Counted here are 100,000 or so clones, around 89% occurring once; the ten biggest clones make up less than 9.5%. This specimen consisted of peripheral blood, obtained on day 0 of AZD1222 vaccination. The receptors derive from an adult in good health. Both conserved end residues are part of each CDR3. D genes are given only for firm matches. Clone size is stated in some rows and not others, as once, few, many or a class when expanded.

DNA	CDR3	D	J	size	V
TGTGCCAGCAGCGCGGGACAGGGAGGTGAAAAACTGTTTTTT	CASSAGQGGEKLFF	TRBD1	TRBJ1-4	.	TRBV9
TGTGCCAGTAGTATAGTTCAGGGAATTTCGAGCCGAGAAGCTTTCTTT	CASSIVQGISSREAFF	.	TRBJ1-1	.	TRBV19
TGTGCCAGCAGTTCCGGGACTAGCGGGAGGACGCAGTACTTC	CASSSGTSGRTQYF	TRBD2	TRBJ2-7	.	TRBV27
TGCAGCTTATCAGGGGACTATGGCTACACCTTC	CSLSGDYGYTF	.	TRBJ1-2	.	TRBV29-1
TGTGCCAGCAGCGTAGGACAGATTAACTATGGCTACACCTTC	CASSVGQINYGYTF	.	TRBJ1-2	.	TRBV9
TGTGCCAGCACCCCCTCAATGACAGCCTTAAGCTACAATGAGCAGTTCTTC	CASTPSMTALSYNEQFF	.	TRBJ2-1	.	TRBV7-8
TGCGCCAGCAGCCAGATGGTGAACACTGAAGCTTTCTTT	CASSQMVNTEAFF	.	TRBJ1-1	.	TRBV4-1
TGTGCCAGCAGTGAGGCTAGATCCCACGAGCAGTACTTC	CASSEARSHEQYF	.	TRBJ2-7	.	TRBV6-1
TGTGCCAGCACAACGGCCGGAGACACCGGGGAGCTGTTTTTT	CASTTAGDTGELFF	.	TRBJ2-2	.	TRBV9
TGCGCCAGCAGCTTGTCGACCTCTGGAAACACCATATATTTT	CASSLSTSGNTIYF	.	TRBJ1-3	few	TRBV5-1
TGCGCCAGCAGCTTGGATGGGAACATTCAGTACTTC	CASSLDGNIQYF	.	TRBJ2-4	.	TRBV5-1
TGTGCCAGCAGCCAACAGGGGAACAATCAGCCCCAGCATTTT	CASSQQGNNQPQHF	.	TRBJ1-5	.	TRBV3-1/TRBV3-2
TGTGCCAGCAGTTTCAACGGGGAGGACACTGAAGCTTTCTTT	CASSFNGEDTEAFF	.	TRBJ1-1	once	TRBV27
TGTGCCAGCAGCCCCAGGGGGCCACAAGAGACCCAGTACTTC	CASSPRGPQETQYF	TRBD1	TRBJ2-5	.	TRBV7-9
TGTGCCAGCAGTGAGGGACCTCAGGGAACCGGGGAGCTGTTTTTT	CASSEGPQGTGELFF	.	TRBJ2-2	.	TRBV28
TGTGCCAGCAGCTTCGGACGGAACACCGGGGAGCTGTTTTTT	CASSFGRNTGELFF	.	TRBJ2-2	.	TRBV7-8
TGTGCCAGCAGCGTAGGTTTGAGGCTAGCGGCCGGGGAGCTGTTTTTT	CASSVGLRLAAGELFF	TRBD2	TRBJ2-2	.	TRBV9
TGCGCCAGCAGCCGGGACATATCGAGAGAGCAGTACTTC	CASSRDISREQYF	.	TRBJ2-7	.	TRBV5-1
TGTGCCAGCAGCTCCCGAAGGGTCGGGACAGGGGTCTATCAGCCCCAGCATTTT	CASSSRRVGTGVYQPQHF	TRBD1	TRBJ1-5	.	TRBV7-8
TGTGCCAGTAGTGCGGGGACAGGGAGCTCCTACGAGCAGTACTTC	CASSAGTGSSYEQYF	TRBD1	TRBJ2-7	.	TRBV19
TGTGCCAGCAGTTCTGGGCTCTATGGCTACACCTTC	CASSSGLYGYTF	.	TRBJ1-2	.	TRBV6-5
TGTGCCAGCAGCTTAGCCCCTAACGGCGAGCAGTACTTC	CASSLAPNGEQYF	.	TRBJ2-7	.	TRBV7-8
TGTGCCAGCAGCTTAGCGGGAGTGTTGAATGAGCAGTTCTTC	CASSLAGVLNEQFF	.	TRBJ2-1	.	TRBV7-9
TGTGCCAGCAGCGTAGGGCCCGGGGAGCTGTTTTTT	CASSVGPGELFF	.	TRBJ2-2	once	TRBV9
TGTGCCAGCAGTACGGACGGCCTTGAAAAACTGTTTTTT	CASSTDGLEKLFF	.	TRBJ1-4	.	TRBV12-3/TRBV12-4
TGTGCCACCAGCAGAGGGCGGGAGGACTTCAATGAGCAGTTCTTC	CATSRGREDFNEQFF	TRBD2	TRBJ2-1	.	TRBV15
TGTGCCAGTTACTTAGCGGGAGGAGATACGCAGTATTTT	CASYLAGGDTQYF	TRBD2	TRBJ2-3	.	TRBV6-5
TGTGCCAGCAGTGAAGGAGCCCTAGGCAGGGGTGGAAACACCATATATTTT	CASSEGALGRGGNTIYF	.	TRBJ1-3	.	TRBV6-1
TGCGCCAGCAGCCAAGATCAGGGGGGATCTGGAAACACCATATATTTT	CASSQDQGGSGNTIYF	TRBD1	TRBJ1-3	.	TRBV4-3
TGCGCCAGCAGCCCGAGACAGGTCACAGATACGCAGTATTTT	CASSPRQVTDTQYF	.	TRBJ2-3	.	TRBV5-1
TGTGCCAGCAGCCACGTCCAGGAAGCTTTCTTT	CASSHVQEAFF	.	TRBJ1-1	.	TRBV4-2
TGTGCCAGTAGTCCCCGACTGCGGGTCACTGAAGCTTTCTTT	CASSPRLRVTEAFF	.	TRBJ1-1	.	TRBV19
TGTGCCAGTAGTATGTTACTAGCGGGAGGTAGCAATGAGCAGTTCTTC	CASSMLLAGGSNEQFF	TRBD2	TRBJ2-1	.	TRBV19
TGCGCCAGCAGCCAACGGTCACTAGCGGGAGGGTACAATGAGCAGTTCTTC	CASSQRSLAGGYNEQFF	TRBD2	TRBJ2-1	.	TRBV4-3
TGCGCCAGCAGCTTGGTCGGCAGCCCCAATCAGCCCCAGCATTTT	CASSLVGSPNQPQHF	.	TRBJ1-5	.	TRBV5-1